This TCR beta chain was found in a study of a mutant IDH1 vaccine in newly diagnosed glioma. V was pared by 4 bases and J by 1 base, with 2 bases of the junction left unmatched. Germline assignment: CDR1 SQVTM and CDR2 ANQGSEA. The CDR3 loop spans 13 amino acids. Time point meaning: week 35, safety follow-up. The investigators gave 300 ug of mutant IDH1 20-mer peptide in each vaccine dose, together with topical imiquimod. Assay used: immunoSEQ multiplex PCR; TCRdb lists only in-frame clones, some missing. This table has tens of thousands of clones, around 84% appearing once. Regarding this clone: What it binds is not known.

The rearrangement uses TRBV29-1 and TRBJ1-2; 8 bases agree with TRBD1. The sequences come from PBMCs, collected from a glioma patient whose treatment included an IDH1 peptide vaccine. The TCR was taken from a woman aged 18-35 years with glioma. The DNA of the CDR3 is TGCAGCGTTGGACAGGGGCTTAACTATGGCTACACCTTC. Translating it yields CSVGQGLNYGYTF.